The 16 T cell receptor beta chains below all came from one sample that was sequenced in a study of cytomegalovirus exposure and HLA in healthy donors (dated by TCRdb to the late 2010s). Library preparation used the immunoSEQ multiplex PCR assay. For the multiplex PCR, a mixture combining 60 forward primers for TCR Vbeta segments and 13 reverse primers for TCR Jbeta segments was used. As stored in TCRdb, this immuneACCESS dataset retains in-frame rearrangements with V and J assigned. A fraction of the clones does not appear; measured against another copy, unresolved V genes explain less than half of the discrepancy, and the remainder lacks a known reason. This sample gives roughly 190,000 clones in total; roughly 79% of them show up just once. Together, the top ten hold 1.6% of the sample. The material sequenced was PBMCs. The receptors here all came from a woman younger than 30 in good health and CMV-seronegative.

This sequence joins TRBV2 and TRBJ1-6; a possible D gene is TRBD1 (6 bases). The CDR3 spans 13 residues. The V end lost 6 bases, the J end lost 7 bases, and 10 bases lay between the germline ends. Germline lookup yields CDR1 SNHLY and CDR2 FYNNEI. CDR3 in DNA: TGTGCCAGCAGACGGGGGGCGAATTCACCCCTCCACTTT. This sequence encodes CASRRGANSPLHF.

The J gene is TRBJ1-6, the V gene TRBV28, with unresolved D. Germline V gene sequence: CDR1 MDHEN, CDR2 SYDVKM. The CDR3 sequence is 18 residues long. V dropped 3 bases and J dropped 6 bases, with 21 bases sitting between them. The CDR3 here is CASSFIPGRGRLNSPLHF. DNA of the CDR3: TGTGCCAGCAGTTTTATCCCCGGGCGAGGGAGGCTTAATTCACCCCTCCACTTT.

The chain recombines TRBV7-9 with TRBJ1-1; D gene ambiguous. CDR1 and CDR2 (germline): SEHNR, FQNEAQ (reference sequence). The CDR3 spans 12 residues. The V gene lost 5 bases and the J gene lost 7 bases, with 11 bases spanning the gap. DNA of the CDR3: TGTGCCAGCAGCCTAACCGGGGTTGAAGCTTTCTTT. This encodes CASSLTGVEAFF.

V and J are TRBV7-6 and TRBJ2-3; 8 bases map to TRBD1. V lost 5 bases and J lost 0; bases outside the gene matches: 4. Per the germline V gene, CDR1 is SGHVS and CDR2 is FNYEAQ. The CDR3 totals 15 residues. The CDR3 nucleotides read TGTGCCAGCAGCAAGGGACAGGCGAGCACAGATACGCAGTATTTT. It translates to CASSKGQASTDTQYF.

The chain recombines TRBV30 with TRBJ1-1; 7 bases are a match to TRBD1. After removal of 2 bases from V and 6 bases from J, the junction contained 6 bases not matched to a gene. Germline CDR1 and CDR2: GTSNPN and SVGIG (reference sequence). This CDR3 has 13 residues. CDR3 sequence: CAWSPDREAEAFF. CDR3 bases: TGTGCCTGGAGTCCCGACAGGGAAGCTGAAGCTTTCTTT.

This clone appeared a few times. The chain has TRBV18 and TRBJ1-1, with D perhaps matching TRBD1 (5 bases). The length of the CDR3 is 12 residues. Trimming shortened V by 8 bases and J by 5 bases, and 12 bases separated the two germline ends. The V gene's germline CDR1 is KGHSH and CDR2 LQKENI. The CDR3 sequence: CASDTGGTEAFF. Written as DNA, the CDR3 is TGTGCCAGCGACACCGGGGGAACTGAAGCTTTCTTT.

This chain uses TRBV7-9 with TRBJ2-5; D is uncertain. Trimming removed 4 bases at V and 5 bases at J, with 8 bases between. The germline V gene encodes CDR1 SEHNR and CDR2 FQNEAQ (reference sequence). This CDR3 comprises 12 residues. The CDR3 protein is CASSSVVETQYF. In DNA form, the CDR3 reads TGTGCCAGCAGCTCGGTCGTGGAGACCCAGTACTTC.

The chain links TRBV18 to TRBJ2-3; tentatively, D is TRBD2 (5 bases). V lost 3 bases and J lost 5, with 12 bases in between. This CDR3 comprises 14 residues. Germline CDR1 KGHSH, CDR2 LQKENI. CDR3 in amino acids: CASSPPGSRDTQYF. The DNA for the CDR3 is TGTGCCAGCTCACCGCCGGGATCTCGAGATACGCAGTATTTT.

The chain combines TRBV5-1 with TRBJ1-1, with D possibly TRBD1 on 6 matching bases. The CDR3 is made up of 17 amino acids. V lost 4 bases and J 0 bases, leaving 19 bases between the germline ends. Germline CDR1 is SGHRS and CDR2 is YFSETQ. CDR3: CASSTRTASTMNTEAFF. DNA for the CDR3: TGCGCCAGCAGCACACGGACAGCCTCAACGATGAACACTGAAGCTTTCTTT.

This clone was seen a single time. The gene calls are TRBV6-5 and TRBJ2-5; 9 bases are shared with TRBD1. The J call could be wrong; TRBJ2-7 is a better fit for the DNA end. CDR1 and CDR2 from the germline V gene are MNHEY and SVGAGI. The CDR3 length is 15 residues. CDR3 nucleotide sequence: TGTGCCAGCAGTTACGGGGACAGGGAGTCCTACGAGCAGTACTTC. Amino acids: CASSYGDRESYEQYF.

CDR3 nucleotides: TGTGCCAGCAGCTTAGGAGGGGGGGCGGGCACAGATACGCAGTATTTT. It encodes CASSLGGGAGTDTQYF. The chain couples TRBV7-7 to TRBJ2-3; D is possibly TRBD2 (7 bases). The germline CDR1 and CDR2 sequences are SSHAT and FNYEAQ (reference sequence). CDR3 length equals 16 residues. Trimming pared 1 base from V and 1 base from J, leaving 12 bases between.

The CDR3 nucleotides are TGCGCCAGCAGCCAAGGAAGTGGGACCGGGGACTCGGATACGCAGTATTTT. Translation gives CASSQGSGTGDSDTQYF. The V call is TRBV4-1, the J call TRBJ2-3, with a possible D match to TRBD2 (6 bases). Germline lookup yields CDR1 MGHRA and CDR2 YSYEKL. The V and J ends lost 1 base and 6 bases respectively, with 20 bases between them. CDR3 length: 17 amino acids.

The rearrangement links TRBV4-2 to TRBJ2-2; 7 bases agree with TRBD2. Germline CDR1 LGHNA, CDR2 YNFKEQ. The ends lost 4 bases at V and 4 bases at J; junction bases unmatched: 9. CDR3 size: 16 residues. CDR3: CASSLTRGLPTGELFF. DNA of the CDR3: TGTGCCAGCAGCCTCACACGGGGACTACCCACCGGGGAGCTGTTTTTT.

The V and J genes are TRBV2 and TRBJ1-2, with 7 bases fitting TRBD1. Germline CDR1 is SNHLY and CDR2 is FYNNEI. This CDR3 spans 17 amino acids. V shed 2 bases and J 7 bases; nucleotides not matched to a gene: 16. This CDR3 is CASSEFSATGEGGGYTF. The CDR3 coding sequence is TGTGCCAGCAGTGAATTTTCGGCTACAGGGGAAGGTGGTGGCTACACCTTC. Together with reference TRBV2 and TRBJ1-2, the CDR3 gives the full variable domain: EPEVTQTPSHQVTQMGQEVILRCVPISNHLYFYWYRQILGQKVEFLVSFYNNEISEKSEIFDDQFSVERPDGSNFTLKIRSTKLEDSAMYFCASSEFSATGEGGGYTFGSGTRLTVV.

The chain combines TRBV4-1 with TRBJ2-2, with 12 bases matching TRBD2. V lost 1 base, J lost 5 bases, and 8 bases stayed unmatched. The CDR3 is 18 residues long. From germline, CDR1 is MGHRA and CDR2 YSYEKL. In DNA form, the CDR3 reads TGCGCCAGCAGCCAAGTCGAGACTAGCGGGAGTGAAACCGGGGAGCTGTTTTTT. Protein: CASSQVETSGSETGELFF.

The chain has TRBV5-1 and TRBJ1-2; tentatively, D is TRBD1 (6 bases). Germline V gives CDR1 SGHRS, CDR2 YFSETQ. The CDR3 loop spans 15 amino acids. Deletions cut 1 base from V and 0 bases from J, with 10 bases between. The chain's CDR3 is CASSLNRDPNYGYTF. DNA for the CDR3: TGCGCCAGCAGCTTGAACAGGGATCCTAACTATGGCTACACCTTC.